Below are 16 T cell receptor beta chains sequenced from a single sample in a study of blood T cells in healthy people across ages. A second PCR, run for roughly 7 to 12 cycles, used a sample-barcoded 5' primer plus a J-beta primer mix. TCRdb reprocessed the 5' RACE reads via MiXCR and lists one record per CDR3 protein. The repertoire holds about 1.4 million distinct CDR3 sequences, with 55% to 75% as singletons. The specimen sequenced was blood. The receptors originated from a man between 18 and 29 years old in good health.

This clonotype was found a few times. The chain employs TRBV6-5 and TRBJ2-5; D is unresolved. Between the trimmed V and J ends, which lost 0 bases and 2 bases, there was a span of 7 bases. Germline loops: CDR1 MNHEY, CDR2 SVGAGI. There are 14 residues in the CDR3. CDR3 residues: CASSYSWAQETQYF. The DNA of the CDR3 is TGTGCCAGCAGTTACTCGTGGGCTCAAGAGACCCAGTACTTC.

This clonotype was detected only a few times. The rearrangement uses TRBV4-2 and TRBJ2-1; D possibly matches TRBD1 or TRBD2 (5 bases each). Germline assignment: CDR1 LGHNA and CDR2 YNFKEQ. The length of the CDR3 is 12 residues. V gave up 1 base and J gave up 9 bases, with 7 bases separating them. The CDR3 DNA is TGTGCCAGCAGCCAAGGGGACGGTGAGCAGTTCTTC. Encoded protein: CASSQGDGEQFF.

This clonotype was detected a few times. The chain uses TRBV4-3 and TRBJ2-7; 9 bases line up with TRBD1. The length of the CDR3 is 17 residues. The V gene end was trimmed by 1 base and the J gene end by 1 base; junction bases not matched to a gene: 8. Germline CDR1 is LGHNA and CDR2 is YSLEER. The CDR3 sequence: CASSQGYETGGSYEQYF. The CDR3 DNA reads TGCGCCAGCAGCCAAGGGTATGAGACAGGGGGTTCCTACGAGCAGTACTTC.

The J gene is TRBJ2-7, the V gene TRBV29-1; the D gene is possibly TRBD2 (5 bases). The CDR3 has 13 amino acids. With 4 bases removed from V and 3 bases from J, the gap between germline ends came to 13 bases. Germline CDR1 is SQVTM and CDR2 is ANQGSEA. In DNA, the CDR3 is TGCAGCGTTGGCCCGGGAAAAAGCTACGAGCAGTACTTC. This gives the protein CSVGPGKSYEQYF.

This rearrangement joins TRBV7-2 to TRBJ1-2; possible D gene TRBD1, 6 bases. Germline lookup yields CDR1 SGHTA and CDR2 FQGNSA. The CDR3 spans 15 residues. V was pared by 5 bases and J by 2 bases, with 15 bases between. This chain's CDR3 is CASSPTGYSNYGYTF. The CDR3, as DNA: TGTGCCAGCAGCCCGACAGGATACAGCAACTATGGCTACACCTTC. The full variable domain, rest sourced from reference TRBV7-2 and TRBJ1-2, is GAGVSQSPSNKVTEKGKDVELRCDPISGHTALYWYRQSLGQGLEFLIYFQGNSAPDKSGLPSDRFSAERTGGSVSTLTIQRTQQEDSAVYLCASSPTGYSNYGYTFGSGTRLTVV.

The V call is TRBV27, the J call TRBJ2-5; D remains unclear. The J call may be incorrect, as the DNA end agrees better with TRBJ2-7. This CDR3 contains 15 residues. Germline assignment: CDR1 MNHEY and CDR2 SMNVEV (reference sequence). CDR3 in DNA: TGTGCCAGCAGTCCTTTGGACCCTTGGAGATACGAGCAGTACTTC. It codes for CASSPLDPWRYEQYF.

V and J are TRBV2 and TRBJ2-2; 11 bases match TRBD2. Germline V gene lookup returns CDR1 SNHLY and CDR2 FYNNEI. The junction had 9 bases not matched to a gene; V was cut back by 9 bases and J by 0 bases. The CDR3 runs to 17 residues. The CDR3 loop reads CARQTSGTDANTGELFF. Here the CDR3 DNA reads TGTGCCAGGCAGACTAGCGGGACCGACGCGAACACCGGGGAGCTGTTTTTT.

This clonotype was seen just once. This chain joins TRBV29-1 and TRBJ2-1; possibly TRBD2 for D (5 bases). The CDR3 totals 14 residues. The germline V and J ends were trimmed by 1 base and 5 bases, with 12 bases remaining between them. From germline, CDR1 is SQVTM and CDR2 ANQGSEA. Here the CDR3 DNA reads TGCAGCGTTGAAGCCAGCGGAGTAGACAATGAGCAGTTCTTC. Its protein product is CSVEASGVDNEQFF.

The CDR3 protein is CASSQDGAGVDYGYTF. The CDR3 coding sequence is TGCGCCAGCAGCCAAGATGGAGCAGGAGTGGATTATGGCTACACCTTC. The genes are TRBV4-3 and TRBJ1-2; D is unclear. V lost 0 bases and J 5 bases, leaving 16 bases between the germline ends. This CDR3 comprises 16 residues. Germline loops: CDR1 LGHNA, CDR2 YSLEER.

The chain is built from TRBV3-1 and TRBJ2-5, with D unclear. Germline CDR1 reads LGHDT; CDR2 reads YNNKEL (reference sequence). V was cut by 0 bases and J by 2 bases, with 10 bases left in between. This CDR3 has 15 residues. In DNA form, the CDR3 reads TGTGCCAGCAGCCAAGATATTACGCGTCAAGAGACCCAGTACTTC. Its translation is CASSQDITRQETQYF.

This clonotype was found a few times. The CDR3 DNA reads as TGCGCCAGCAGCTTGGTGGCAGGGGATGAAAAACTGTTTTTT. Translation gives CASSLVAGDEKLFF. This rearrangement joins TRBV5-1 to TRBJ1-4, with D maybe TRBD1 (6 bases). Germline loops: CDR1 SGHRS, CDR2 YFSETQ. The CDR3 is 14 amino acids. V lost 0 bases to trimming and J lost 6 bases, with 9 bases between them.

The chain is built from TRBV15 and TRBJ2-7; D possibly corresponds to TRBD2 (5 bases). The CDR3 has 15 residues. Per germline, CDR1 LNHNV and CDR2 YYDKDF (reference sequence). Trimming stripped 4 bases from V and 0 bases from J, with 13 bases between. This CDR3 is CATSTGEPSSYEQYF. DNA of the CDR3: TGTGCCACCAGCACCGGGGAGCCTTCCTCCTACGAGCAGTACTTC.

The V and J genes are TRBV20-1 and TRBJ2-5, with D perhaps TRBD2 (5 bases). This CDR3 is built from 14 residues. Germline loops: CDR1 DFQATT, CDR2 SNEGSKA (reference sequence). Trimming removed 3 bases from V and 2 bases from J, with 13 bases in between. The CDR3 nucleotides are TGCAGTGCTAGCCGAACTAGGAGTCAAGAGACCCAGTACTTC. Translated: CSASRTRSQETQYF.

This sequence joins TRBV15 and TRBJ2-7, with 10 bases identical to TRBD1. Germline CDR1 and CDR2: LNHNV and YYDKDF (reference sequence). V dropped 5 bases and J dropped 0; count of bases not matched to a gene: 7. This CDR3 is 16 amino acids long. The CDR3 spells CATSGGQGPFSYEQYF. In DNA, the CDR3 is TGTGCCACCAGCGGGGGACAGGGGCCCTTCTCCTACGAGCAGTACTTC.

The chain combines TRBV12-3 or TRBV12-4 with TRBJ1-2; no clear D gene. The CDR3 extends over 13 amino acids. The germline V and J ends were trimmed by 3 bases and 6 bases, with 11 bases remaining between them. As DNA, the CDR3 is TGTGCCAGCAGTTTTGGCGTCCGGGATGGCTACACCTTC. Protein product: CASSFGVRDGYTF.

This clonotype was picked up a small number of times. The rearrangement links TRBV15 to TRBJ2-4; D remains ambiguous. V lost 6 bases and J lost 0, with 18 bases in between. The germline CDR1 and CDR2 sequences are LNHNV and YYDKDF (reference sequence). The CDR3 runs 17 residues. CDR3 loop: CATSPPVGVLAKNIQYF. The CDR3, as DNA: TGTGCCACCAGTCCTCCCGTTGGGGTCCTAGCCAAAAACATTCAGTACTTC.